This T cell receptor beta chain was obtained from a study of blood T cells in healthy people across ages. Findings and caveats of the study: TCR beta diversity, measured per million T cells, fell in a roughly linear way with age. The authors considered diversity estimates from one million T cells to be underestimates. Observed TCR beta diversity showed a strong correlation with the percentage of naive T cells as measured by flow cytometry.

Combining a sample-barcoded 5' primer with a J-beta primer mix, a second PCR ran for 7 to 11 cycles. TCRdb called the 5' RACE reads again in MiXCR, with one record for every CDR3 protein. The sample includes hundreds of thousands of distinct CDR3 sequences, around 43% of them seen just once. V lost 1 base and J lost 6, with 13 bases in between. There are 15 residues in the CDR3. Germline loops: CDR1 SGHTA, CDR2 FQGNSA. At least 6.5 million PBMCs were isolated per sample. This clonotype was counted only a few times. Its cognate antigen is unknown. The source of this sequence is a man in his 60s in good health. Specimen: blood. The chain joins TRBV7-2 to TRBJ2-1; no clear D. CDR3 bases: TGTGCCAGCAGCTTAGAGCCTGGCATAGGCAATGAGCAGTTCTTC. It translates to CASSLEPGIGNEQFF. Full variable domain (remainder filled in from reference TRBV7-2 and TRBJ2-1): GAGVSQSPSNKVTEKGKDVELRCDPISGHTALYWYRQSLGQGLEFLIYFQGNSAPDKSGLPSDRFSAERTGGSVSTLTIQRTQQEDSAVYLCASSLEPGIGNEQFFGPGTRLTVL.